The entry below gives a single TCR beta chain sequence along with its context. These data are taken from a study of cytomegalovirus exposure and HLA in healthy donors. PCR involved 60 Vbeta and 13 Jbeta primers. Assay: immunoSEQ multiplex PCR; the TCRdb copy retains only in-frame clones and omits some. The sample lists approximately 110,000 clones, about 70% occurring once. Germline V gives CDR1 KGHSH, CDR2 LQKENI. CDR3 size: 13 residues. V was clipped by 3 bases and J by 2 bases, with 8 bases between them. Input material: PBMCs. The gene calls are TRBV18 and TRBJ2-7; D perhaps matches TRBD1 (5 bases). The clonotype was recovered from a woman in her thirties or forties in good health and CMV-seronegative. This CDR3 reads CASSPGRAYEQYF. DNA of the CDR3: TGTGCCAGCTCACCCGGCAGGGCCTACGAGCAGTACTTC.